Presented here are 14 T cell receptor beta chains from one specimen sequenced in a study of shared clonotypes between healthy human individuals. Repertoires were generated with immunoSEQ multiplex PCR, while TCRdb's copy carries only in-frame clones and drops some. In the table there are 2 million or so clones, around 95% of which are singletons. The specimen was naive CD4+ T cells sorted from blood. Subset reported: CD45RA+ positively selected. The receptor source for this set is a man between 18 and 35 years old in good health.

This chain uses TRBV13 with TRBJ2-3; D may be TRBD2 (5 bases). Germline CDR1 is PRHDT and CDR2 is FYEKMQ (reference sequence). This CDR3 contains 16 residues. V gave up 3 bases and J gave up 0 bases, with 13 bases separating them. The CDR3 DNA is TGTGCCAGCAGCTTCGGGAAGGAGGCTAGCACAGATACGCAGTATTTT. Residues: CASSFGKEASTDTQYF.

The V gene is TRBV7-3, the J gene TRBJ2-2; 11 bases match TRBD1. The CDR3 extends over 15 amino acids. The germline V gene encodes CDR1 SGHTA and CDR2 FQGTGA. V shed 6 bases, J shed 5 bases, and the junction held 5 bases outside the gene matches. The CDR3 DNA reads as TGTGCCAGCAGAAAGGACAGGGGGCGAACCGGGGAGCTGTTTTTT. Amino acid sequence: CASRKDRGRTGELFF.

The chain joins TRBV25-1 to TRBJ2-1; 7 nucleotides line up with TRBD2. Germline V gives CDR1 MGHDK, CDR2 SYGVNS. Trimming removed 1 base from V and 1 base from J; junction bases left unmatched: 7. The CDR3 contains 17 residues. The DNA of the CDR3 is TGTGCCAGCAGTGAATGGTTGGGCGGGAGATCCTACAATGAGCAGTTCTTC. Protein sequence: CASSEWLGGRSYNEQFF.

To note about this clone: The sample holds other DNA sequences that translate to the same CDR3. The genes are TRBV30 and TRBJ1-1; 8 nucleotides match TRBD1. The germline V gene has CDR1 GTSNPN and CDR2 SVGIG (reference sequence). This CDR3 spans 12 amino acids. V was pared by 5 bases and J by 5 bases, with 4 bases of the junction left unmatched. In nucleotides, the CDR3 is TGTGCCTGGTCAGGGGGCGGTACTGAAGCTTTCTTT. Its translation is CAWSGGGTEAFF.

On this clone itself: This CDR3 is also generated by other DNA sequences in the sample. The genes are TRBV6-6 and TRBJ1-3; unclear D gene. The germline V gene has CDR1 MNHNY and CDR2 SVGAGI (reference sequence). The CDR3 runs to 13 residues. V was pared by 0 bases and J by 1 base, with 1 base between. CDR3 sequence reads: CASSYSSGNTIYF. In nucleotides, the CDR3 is TGTGCCAGCAGTTACTCGTCTGGAAACACCATATATTTT.

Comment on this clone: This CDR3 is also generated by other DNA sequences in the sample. As DNA, the CDR3 is TGTGCCATCAGTGAGTCAGGAGTGTCTACTAATGAAAAACTGTTTTTT. This gives the protein CAISESGVSTNEKLFF. The chain combines TRBV10-3 with TRBJ1-4; no clear D. Trimming pared 0 bases from V and 2 bases from J, leaving 10 bases between. The CDR3 covers 16 residues. Germline V lookup: CDR1 ENHRY, CDR2 SYGVKD.

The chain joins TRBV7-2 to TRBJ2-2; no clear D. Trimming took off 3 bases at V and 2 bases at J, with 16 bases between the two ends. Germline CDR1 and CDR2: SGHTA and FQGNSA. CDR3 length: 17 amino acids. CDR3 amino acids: CASSFPGRRLNTGELFF. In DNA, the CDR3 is TGTGCCAGCAGCTTCCCCGGCCGGCGCCTAAACACCGGGGAGCTGTTTTTT.

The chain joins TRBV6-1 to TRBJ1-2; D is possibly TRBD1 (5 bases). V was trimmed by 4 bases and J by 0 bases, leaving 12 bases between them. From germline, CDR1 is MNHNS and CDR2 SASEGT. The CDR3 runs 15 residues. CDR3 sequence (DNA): TGTGCCAGCAGTGGGACACTTGTGCCTAACTATGGCTACACCTTC. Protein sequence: CASSGTLVPNYGYTF.

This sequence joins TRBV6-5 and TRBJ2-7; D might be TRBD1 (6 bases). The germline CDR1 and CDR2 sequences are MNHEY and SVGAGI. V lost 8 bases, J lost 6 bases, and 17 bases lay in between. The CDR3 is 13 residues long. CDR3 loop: CASGLRQGLEQYF. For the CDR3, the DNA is TGTGCCAGCGGGTTGAGGCAGGGGCTCGAGCAGTACTTC.

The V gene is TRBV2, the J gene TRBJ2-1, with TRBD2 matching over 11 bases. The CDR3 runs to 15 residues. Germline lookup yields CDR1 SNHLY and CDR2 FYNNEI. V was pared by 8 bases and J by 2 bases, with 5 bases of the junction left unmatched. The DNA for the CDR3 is TGTGCCAGCCGCAATAGCGGGGGGGCCTACAATGAGCAGTTCTTC. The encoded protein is CASRNSGGAYNEQFF.

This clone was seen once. The CDR3 is CASSYSSSVNTQYF. The CDR3 DNA follows: TGTGCCAGCAGTTACTCTTCTAGCGTTAATACGCAGTATTTT. This rearrangement joins TRBV6-5 to TRBJ2-3; tentative D call: TRBD2 (6 bases). Trimming pared 0 bases from V and 7 bases from J, leaving 11 bases between. The CDR3 extends over 14 amino acids. Germline CDR1 is MNHEY and CDR2 is SVGAGI.

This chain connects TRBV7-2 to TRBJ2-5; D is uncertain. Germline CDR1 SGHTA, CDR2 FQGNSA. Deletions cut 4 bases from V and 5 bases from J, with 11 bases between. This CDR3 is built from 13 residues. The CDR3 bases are TGTGCCAGCAGCTCGTACCTGCGGGAGACCCAGTACTTC. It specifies CASSSYLRETQYF.

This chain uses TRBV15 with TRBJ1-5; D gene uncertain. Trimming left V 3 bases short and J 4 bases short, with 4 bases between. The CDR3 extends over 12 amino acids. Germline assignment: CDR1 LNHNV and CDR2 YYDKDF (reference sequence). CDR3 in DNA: TGTGCCACCAGCAGTACAAATCAGCCCCAGCATTTT. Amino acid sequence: CATSSTNQPQHF.

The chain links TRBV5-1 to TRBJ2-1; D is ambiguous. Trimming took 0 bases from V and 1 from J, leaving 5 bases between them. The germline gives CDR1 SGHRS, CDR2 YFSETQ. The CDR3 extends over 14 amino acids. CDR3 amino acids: CASSLELSYNEQFF. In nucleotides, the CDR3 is TGCGCCAGCAGCTTGGAACTATCCTACAATGAGCAGTTCTTC.